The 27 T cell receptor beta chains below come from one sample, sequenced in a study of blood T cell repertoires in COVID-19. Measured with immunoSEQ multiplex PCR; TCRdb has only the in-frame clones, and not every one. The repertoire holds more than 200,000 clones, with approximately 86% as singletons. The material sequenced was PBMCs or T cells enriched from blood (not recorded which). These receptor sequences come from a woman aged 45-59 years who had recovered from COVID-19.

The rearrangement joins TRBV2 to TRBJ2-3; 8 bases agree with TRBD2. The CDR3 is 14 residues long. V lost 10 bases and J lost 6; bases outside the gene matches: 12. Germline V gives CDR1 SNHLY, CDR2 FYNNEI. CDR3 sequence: CATQFGRAGDTQYF. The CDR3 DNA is TGTGCCACCCAATTCGGGAGGGCGGGGGATACGCAGTATTTT.

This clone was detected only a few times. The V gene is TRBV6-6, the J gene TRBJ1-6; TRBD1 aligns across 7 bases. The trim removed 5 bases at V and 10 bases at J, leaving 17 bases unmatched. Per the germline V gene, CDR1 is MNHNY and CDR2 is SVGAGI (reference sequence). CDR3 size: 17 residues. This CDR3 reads CASSPRDSGTRGSPLHF. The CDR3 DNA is TGTGCCAGCAGTCCCCGGGACTCAGGGACCAGGGGGTCACCCCTCCACTTT.

DNA for the CDR3: TGTGCCAGTAGTACCCCAACTCAGGGTTGGAACACTGAAGCTTTCTTT. Amino acid sequence: CASSTPTQGWNTEAFF. The chain combines TRBV19 with TRBJ1-1, with D perhaps matching TRBD1 (5 bases). Germline V gene lookup returns CDR1 LNHDA and CDR2 SQIVND (reference sequence). The V and J ends lost 4 bases and 1 base respectively, with 16 bases between them. This CDR3 is 16 amino acids long.

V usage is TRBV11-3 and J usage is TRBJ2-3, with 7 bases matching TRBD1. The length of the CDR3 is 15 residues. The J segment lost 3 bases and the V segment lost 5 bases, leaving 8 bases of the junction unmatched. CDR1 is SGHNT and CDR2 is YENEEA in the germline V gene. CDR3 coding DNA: TGTGCCAGCAGCCTCCGACAGGGTCAGACAGATACGCAGTATTTT. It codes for CASSLRQGQTDTQYF.

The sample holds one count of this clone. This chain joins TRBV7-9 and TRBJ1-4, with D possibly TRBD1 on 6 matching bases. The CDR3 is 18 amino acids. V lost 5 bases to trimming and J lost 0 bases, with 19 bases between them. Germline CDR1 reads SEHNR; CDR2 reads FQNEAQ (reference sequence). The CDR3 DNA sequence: TGTGCCAGCAGCGTGACGGGACACCATGTTGCAACTAATGAAAAACTGTTTTTT. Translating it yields CASSVTGHHVATNEKLFF.

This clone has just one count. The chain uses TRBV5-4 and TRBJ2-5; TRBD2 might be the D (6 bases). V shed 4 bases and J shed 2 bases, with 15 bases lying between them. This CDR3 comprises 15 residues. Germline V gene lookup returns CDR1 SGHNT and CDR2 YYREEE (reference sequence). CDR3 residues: CASSRRTILQETQYF. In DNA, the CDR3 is TGTGCCAGCAGCCGCCGGACTATATTGCAAGAGACCCAGTACTTC.

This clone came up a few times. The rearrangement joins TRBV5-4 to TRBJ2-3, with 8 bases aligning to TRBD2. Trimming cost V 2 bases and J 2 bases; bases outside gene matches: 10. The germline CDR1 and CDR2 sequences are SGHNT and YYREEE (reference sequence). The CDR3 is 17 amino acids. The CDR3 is CASSFEPGGDLTDTQYF. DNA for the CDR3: TGTGCCAGCAGCTTCGAGCCGGGGGGGGACCTCACAGATACGCAGTATTTT.

DNA for the CDR3: TGTGCCAGCAGTTTCGGCAGGAACTATGGCTACACCTTC. Amino acid sequence: CASSFGRNYGYTF. The chain joins TRBV28 to TRBJ1-2; D ambiguous. V lost 3 bases, J lost 2 bases, and 7 bases lay in between. This CDR3 has 13 residues. Germline V gives CDR1 MDHEN, CDR2 SYDVKM.

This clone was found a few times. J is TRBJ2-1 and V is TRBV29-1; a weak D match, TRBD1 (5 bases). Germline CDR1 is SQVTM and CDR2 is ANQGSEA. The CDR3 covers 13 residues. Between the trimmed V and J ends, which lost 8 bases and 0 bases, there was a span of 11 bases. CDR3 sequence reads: CSIYRSSYNEQFF. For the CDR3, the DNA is TGCAGCATATACAGGAGCTCCTACAATGAGCAGTTCTTC.

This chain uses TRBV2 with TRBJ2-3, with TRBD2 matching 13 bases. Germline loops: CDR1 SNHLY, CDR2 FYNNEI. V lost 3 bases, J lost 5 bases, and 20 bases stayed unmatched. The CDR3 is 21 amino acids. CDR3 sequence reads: CASSDRGRRTSGSPVGDTQYF. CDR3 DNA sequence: TGTGCCAGCAGTGACCGGGGGCGGCGGACTAGCGGGAGTCCCGTTGGAGATACGCAGTATTTT.

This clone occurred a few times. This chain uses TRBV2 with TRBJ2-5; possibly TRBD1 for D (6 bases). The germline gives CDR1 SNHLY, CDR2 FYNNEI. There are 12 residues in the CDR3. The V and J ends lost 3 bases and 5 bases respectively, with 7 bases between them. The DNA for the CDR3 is TGTGCCAGCAGTGACAGGGGCGAGACCCAGTACTTC. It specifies CASSDRGETQYF.

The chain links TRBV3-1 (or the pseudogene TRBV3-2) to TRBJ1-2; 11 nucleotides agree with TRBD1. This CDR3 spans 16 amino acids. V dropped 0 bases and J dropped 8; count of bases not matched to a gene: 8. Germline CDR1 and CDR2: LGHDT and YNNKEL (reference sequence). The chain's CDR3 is CASSQEWTGGLEGYTF. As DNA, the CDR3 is TGTGCCAGCAGCCAAGAGTGGACAGGGGGCTTGGAGGGCTACACCTTC.

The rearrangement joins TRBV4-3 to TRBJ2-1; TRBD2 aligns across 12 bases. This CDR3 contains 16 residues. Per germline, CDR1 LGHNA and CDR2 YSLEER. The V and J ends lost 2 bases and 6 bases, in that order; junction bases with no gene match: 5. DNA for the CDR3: TGCGCCAGCAGCCAATTACTAGCGGGAGGTCTCAATGAGCAGTTCTTC. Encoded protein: CASSQLLAGGLNEQFF.

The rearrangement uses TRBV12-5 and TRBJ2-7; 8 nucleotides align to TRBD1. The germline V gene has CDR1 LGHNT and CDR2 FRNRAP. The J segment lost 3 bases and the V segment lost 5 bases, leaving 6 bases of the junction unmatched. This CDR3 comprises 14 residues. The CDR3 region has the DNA TGTGCTAGTGGTAACCCAGGACAGGGCTACGAGCAGTACTTC. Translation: CASGNPGQGYEQYF.

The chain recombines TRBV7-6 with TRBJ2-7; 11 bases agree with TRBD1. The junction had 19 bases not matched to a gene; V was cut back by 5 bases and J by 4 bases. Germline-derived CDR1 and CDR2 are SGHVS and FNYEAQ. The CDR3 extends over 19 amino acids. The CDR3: CASSLLGQGGLRSLYEQYF. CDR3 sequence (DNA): TGTGCCAGCAGCCTTCTGGGACAGGGGGGACTACGGTCTTTGTACGAGCAGTACTTC.

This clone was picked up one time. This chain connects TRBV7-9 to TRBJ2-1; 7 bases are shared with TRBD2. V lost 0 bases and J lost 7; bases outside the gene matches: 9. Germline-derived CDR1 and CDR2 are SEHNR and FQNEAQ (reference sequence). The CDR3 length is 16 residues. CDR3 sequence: CASSLASSGMGNEQFF. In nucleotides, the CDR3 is TGTGCCAGCAGCTTAGCCTCCAGCGGGATGGGTAATGAGCAGTTCTTC.

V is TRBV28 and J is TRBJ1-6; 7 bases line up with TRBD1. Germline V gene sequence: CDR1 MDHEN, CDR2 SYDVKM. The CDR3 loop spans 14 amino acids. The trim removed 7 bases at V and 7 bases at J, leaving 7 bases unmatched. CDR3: CASIRPGGNSPLHF. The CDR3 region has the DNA TGTGCCAGCATCCGGCCAGGGGGGAATTCACCCCTCCACTTT. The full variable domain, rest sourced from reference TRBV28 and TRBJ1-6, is DVKVTQSSRYLVKRTGEKVFLECVQDMDHENMFWYRQDPGLGLRLIYFSYDVKMKEKGDIPEGYSVSREKKERFSLILESASTNQTSMYLCASIRPGGNSPLHFGNGTRLTVT.

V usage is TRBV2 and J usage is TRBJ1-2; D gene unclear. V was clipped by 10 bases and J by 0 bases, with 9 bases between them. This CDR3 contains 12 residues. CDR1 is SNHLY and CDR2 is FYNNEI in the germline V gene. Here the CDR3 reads CATNGANYGYTF. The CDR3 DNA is TGTGCCACTAACGGGGCTAACTATGGCTACACCTTC.

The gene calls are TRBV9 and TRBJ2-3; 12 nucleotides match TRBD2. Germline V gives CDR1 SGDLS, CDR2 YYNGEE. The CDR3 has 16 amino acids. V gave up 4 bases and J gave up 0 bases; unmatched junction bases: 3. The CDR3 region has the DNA TGTGCCAGCAGCCTAGGGACTAGCGGGAGCACAGATACGCAGTATTTT. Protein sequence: CASSLGTSGSTDTQYF.

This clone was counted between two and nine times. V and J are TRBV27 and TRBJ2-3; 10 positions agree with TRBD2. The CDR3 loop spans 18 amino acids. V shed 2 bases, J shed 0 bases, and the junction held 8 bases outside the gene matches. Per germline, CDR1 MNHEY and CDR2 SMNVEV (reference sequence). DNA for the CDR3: TGTGCCAGCAGTTTAAGGGCTAGCGGGAGTTCTAGCACAGATACGCAGTATTTT. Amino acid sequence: CASSLRASGSSSTDTQYF.

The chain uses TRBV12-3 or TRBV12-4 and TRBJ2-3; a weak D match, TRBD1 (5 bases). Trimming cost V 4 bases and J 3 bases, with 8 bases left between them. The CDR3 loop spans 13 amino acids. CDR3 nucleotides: TGTGCCAGCAGTTATAGACAGACAGATACGCAGTATTTT. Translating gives CASSYRQTDTQYF.

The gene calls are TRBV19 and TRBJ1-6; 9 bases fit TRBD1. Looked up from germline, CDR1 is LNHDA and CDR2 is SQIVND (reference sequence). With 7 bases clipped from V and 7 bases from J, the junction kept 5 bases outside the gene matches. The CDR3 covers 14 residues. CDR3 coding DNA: TGTGCCAGTACCGGACAGGGGCGCAATTCACCCCTCCACTTT. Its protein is CASTGQGRNSPLHF.

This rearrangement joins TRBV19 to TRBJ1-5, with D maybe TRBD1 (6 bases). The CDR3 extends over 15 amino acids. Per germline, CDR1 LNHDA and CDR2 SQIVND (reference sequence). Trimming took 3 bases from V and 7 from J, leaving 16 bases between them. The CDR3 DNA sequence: TGTGCCAGTAGTATTTGGGTCAACAGGGACCAGCCCCAGCATTTT. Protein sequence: CASSIWVNRDQPQHF.

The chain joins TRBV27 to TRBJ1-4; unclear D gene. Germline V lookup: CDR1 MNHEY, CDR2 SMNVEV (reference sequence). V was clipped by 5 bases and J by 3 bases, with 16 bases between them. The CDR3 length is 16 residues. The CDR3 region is CASSGFVGVSNEKLFF. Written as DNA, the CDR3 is TGTGCCAGCAGTGGCTTCGTCGGGGTATCTAATGAAAAACTGTTTTTT.

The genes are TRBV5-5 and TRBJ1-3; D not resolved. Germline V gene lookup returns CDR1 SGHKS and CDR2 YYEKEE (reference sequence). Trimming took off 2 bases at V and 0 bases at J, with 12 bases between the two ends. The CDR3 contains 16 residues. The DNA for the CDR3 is TGTGCCAGCAGCTTAGGGAGCGCCTCCTCTGGAAACACCATATATTTT. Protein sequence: CASSLGSASSGNTIYF.

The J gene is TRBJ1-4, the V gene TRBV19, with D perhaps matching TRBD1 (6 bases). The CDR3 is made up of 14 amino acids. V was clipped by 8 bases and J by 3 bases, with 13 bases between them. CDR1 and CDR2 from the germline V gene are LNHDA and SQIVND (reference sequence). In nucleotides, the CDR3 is TGTGCCAGTCGTACACAGGGATCTAATGAAAAACTGTTTTTT. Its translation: CASRTQGSNEKLFF. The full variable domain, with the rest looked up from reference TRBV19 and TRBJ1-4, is DGGITQSPKYLFRKEGQNVTLSCEQNLNHDAMYWYRQDPGQGLRLIYYSQIVNDFQKGDIAEGYSVSREKKESFPLTVTSAQKNPTAFYLCASRTQGSNEKLFFGSGTQLSVL.

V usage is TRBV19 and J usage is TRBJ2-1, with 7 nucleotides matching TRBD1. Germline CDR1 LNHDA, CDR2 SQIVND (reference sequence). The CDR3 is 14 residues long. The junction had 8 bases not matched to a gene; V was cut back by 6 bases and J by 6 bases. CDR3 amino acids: CASSLGQQFNEQFF. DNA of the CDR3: TGTGCCAGTAGCCTGGGACAGCAATTCAATGAGCAGTTCTTC.